Listed below are T cell receptor beta chains from one sample, sequenced in a study of beta chain features in type 1 diabetes. The data were produced by immunoSEQ multiplex PCR, yet TCRdb's version contains in-frame clones alone and is incomplete. The repertoire has some 150,000 clones, roughly 9.7% of them found once; the top ten carry 0.65%. The material sequenced was central memory CD4+ T cells from blood. All receptors derive from a woman in her forties in good health. CDR3s include the opening cysteine and the closing phenylalanine or tryptophan. D genes are given only for firm matches. Some rows have no size entry. The others give once, few or many, or a class for an expanded clone.

TRBV27	15	TRBJ1-2	few	NA	CASSHRQAQGYGYTF	TGTGCCAGCAGCCACAGACAGGCTCAAGGCTATGGCTACACCTTC
TRBV5-1	13	TRBJ1-1	few	NA	CASQAGWNTEAFF	TGCGCCAGCCAAGCAGGGTGGAACACTGAAGCTTTCTTT
TRBV18	15	TRBJ2-3	NA	TRBD1	CASSPGTGVTDTQYF	TGTGCCAGCTCACCCGGGACAGGGGTGACAGATACGCAGTATTTT
TRBV27	15	TRBJ2-2	NA	TRBD1	CASSLEDRGGGELFF	TGTGCCAGCAGTTTAGAGGACAGGGGAGGCGGGGAGCTGTTTTTT
TRBV2	14	TRBJ1-5	few	TRBD1	CASSEQGVNQPQHF	TGTGCCAGCAGTGAGCAGGGGGTCAATCAGCCCCAGCATTTT
TRBV2	12	TRBJ1-2	few	NA	CASREGGQGYTF	TGTGCCAGCCGGGAGGGAGGGCAAGGCTACACCTTC
TRBV19	16	TRBJ1-5	NA	NA	CASSIGGQGSNQPQHF	TGTGCCAGTAGTATAGGGGGGCAGGGAAGCAATCAGCCCCAGCATTTT
TRBV19	15	TRBJ2-1	many	NA	CASSPLAARTNEQFF	TGTGCCAGTAGTCCGCTTGCGGCCAGAACCAATGAGCAGTTCTTC
TRBV10-3	14	TRBJ2-5	NA	NA	CAIGGTGGGETQYF	TGTGCCATCGGGGGGACGGGGGGCGGAGAGACCCAGTACTTC
TRBV2	14	TRBJ1-3	few	NA	CASTFSEGGNTIYF	TGTGCCAGCACCTTCAGCGAAGGTGGAAACACCATATATTTT
TRBV5-1	14	TRBJ2-3	few	NA	CASIVDSHSDTQYF	TGCGCCAGCATTGTGGACAGCCACTCAGATACGCAGTATTTT
TRBV7-9	18	TRBJ2-3	NA	NA	CASSLMGQGRGSTDTQYF	TGTGCCAGCAGCCTAATGGGGCAGGGTCGGGGGAGCACAGATACGCAGTATTTT
TRBV18	16	TRBJ1-5	few	TRBD1	CASSPGDRGRSAPQHF	TGTGCCAGCTCACCGGGGGACAGGGGAAGATCAGCGCCCCAGCATTTT
TRBV13	14	TRBJ1-6	many	TRBD1	CASSRQGWESPLHF	TGTGCCAGCAGCCGACAGGGGTGGGAGTCACCCCTCCACTTT
TRBV7-9	15	TRBJ2-7	few	TRBD1	CASSLGAGGFNEQYF	TGTGCCAGCAGCTTAGGGGCAGGGGGATTTAACGAGCAGTACTTC
TRBV2	10	TRBJ2-5	few	NA	CASGSRDQYF	TGTGCCAGCGGATCTAGAGACCAGTACTTC
TRBV7-8	15	TRBJ2-5	NA	NA	CASLLRGPLQETQYF	TGTGCCAGCTTACTCAGGGGTCCTCTCCAAGAGACCCAGTACTTC
TRBV7-6	15	TRBJ1-2	NA	NA	CASSLVGGSGNGYTF	TGTGCCAGCAGCTTAGTCGGGGGGAGCGGGAATGGCTACACCTTC
TRBV5-1	16	TRBJ2-1	many	TRBD2	CASSQQSGGGYNEQFF	TGCGCCAGCAGCCAGCAGTCGGGCGGGGGATACAATGAGCAGTTCTTC
TRBV5-4	15	TRBJ2-5	NA	NA	CASSLPGEGQETQYF	TGTGCCAGCAGCTTGCCAGGGGAGGGACAAGAGACCCAGTACTTC
TRBV2	14	TRBJ1-5	few	NA	CASRERVTNQPQHF	TGTGCCAGCAGGGAGAGGGTTACCAATCAGCCCCAGCATTTT
TRBV27	15	TRBJ1-2	few	TRBD1	CASRPDRAPRYGYTF	TGTGCCAGCAGGCCCGACAGGGCCCCCCGGTATGGCTACACCTTC
TRBV11-2	15	TRBJ1-2	few	NA	CASSLTQTATYGYTF	TGTGCCAGCAGCTTAACCCAGACAGCTACTTATGGCTACACCTTC
TRBV7-6	12	TRBJ2-5	NA	NA	CASAVFGETQYF	TGTGCCAGCGCCGTTTTCGGGGAGACCCAGTACTTC
TRBV12-5	17	TRBJ1-4	few	NA	CASGLGITGATNEKLFF	TGTGCTAGTGGTTTAGGGATTACAGGCGCAACTAATGAAAAACTGTTTTTT
TRBV27	13	TRBJ2-5	many	NA	CASKDSQRETQYF	TGTGCCAGCAAGGACAGCCAGCGAGAGACCCAGTACTTC
TRBV14	14	TRBJ2-7	few	TRBD2	CASSQGAGRIEQYF	TGTGCCAGCAGCCAAGGAGCGGGGAGGATCGAGCAGTACTTC
TRBV7-9	16	TRBJ1-1	few	TRBD1	CASSSGQGLGNTEAFF	TGTGCCAGCAGCTCCGGACAGGGATTAGGGAACACTGAAGCTTTCTTT
TRBV19	11	TRBJ2-2	many	NA	CASSSRVELFF	TGTGCCAGTAGTAGTCGGGTGGAGCTGTTTTTT
TRBV7-9	15	TRBJ1-6	many	TRBD1	CASSLGQGQDSPLHF	TGTGCCAGCAGCTTAGGACAGGGCCAGGATTCACCCCTCCACTTT
TRBV7-9	18	TRBJ2-5	NA	NA	CASSLLAAFSRVKETQYF	TGTGCCAGCAGCTTATTGGCGGCGTTCAGTCGAGTAAAAGAGACCCAGTACTTC
TRBV7-8	15	TRBJ2-7	few	TRBD1	CASSPPRRTGYEQYF	TGTGCCAGCAGCCCTCCCCGCCGGACAGGGTACGAGCAGTACTTC
TRBV12-5	12	TRBJ2-7	few	NA	CASGRDWYEQYF	TGTGCTAGTGGCCGAGACTGGTACGAGCAGTACTTC
TRBV27	14	TRBJ2-1	few	TRBD1	CASSPGQAANEQFF	TGTGCCAGCAGTCCTGGACAGGCGGCTAATGAGCAGTTCTTC
TRBV2	15	TRBJ1-4	NA	NA	CASRWTAGTNEKLFF	TGTGCCAGCAGGTGGACTGCGGGAACTAATGAAAAACTGTTTTTT
TRBV5-4	14	TRBJ1-1	few	TRBD1	CASSSGTGPTEAFF	TGTGCCAGCAGTTCCGGGACAGGGCCAACTGAAGCTTTCTTT
TRBV5-4	15	TRBJ2-7	few	TRBD2	CASSLKLSGGYEQYF	TGTGCCAGCAGCTTGAAGTTAAGCGGGGGCTACGAGCAGTACTTC
TRBV10-2	17	TRBJ2-4	NA	NA	CASSGQVQQVAKNIQYF	TGCGCCAGCAGTGGACAGGTCCAACAGGTAGCCAAAAACATTCAGTACTTC
TRBV19	14	TRBJ1-4	NA	NA	CASTNPGGEEKLFF	TGTGCCAGTACTAACCCAGGAGGGGAGGAAAAACTGTTTTTT
TRBV7-9	17	TRBJ2-5	many	TRBD1	CASSSLKFRQGVETQYF	TGTGCCAGCAGCTCCCTTAAATTCAGACAGGGCGTGGAGACCCAGTACTTC
TRBV28	13	TRBJ2-4	few	TRBD1	CASSLTGVDIQYF	TGTGCCAGCAGCCTAACAGGGGTGGACATTCAGTACTTC